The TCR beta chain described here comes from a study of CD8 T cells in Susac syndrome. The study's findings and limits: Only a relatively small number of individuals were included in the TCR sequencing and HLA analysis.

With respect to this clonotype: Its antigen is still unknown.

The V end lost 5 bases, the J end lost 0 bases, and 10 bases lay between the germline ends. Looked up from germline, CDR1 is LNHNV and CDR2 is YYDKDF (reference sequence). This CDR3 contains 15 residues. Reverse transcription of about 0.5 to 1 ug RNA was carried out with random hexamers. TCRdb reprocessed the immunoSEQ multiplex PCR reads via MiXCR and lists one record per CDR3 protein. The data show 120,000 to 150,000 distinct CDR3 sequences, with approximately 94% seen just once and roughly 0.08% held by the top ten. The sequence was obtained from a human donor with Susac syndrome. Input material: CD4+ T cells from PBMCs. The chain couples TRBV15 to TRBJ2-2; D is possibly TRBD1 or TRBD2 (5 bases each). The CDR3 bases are TGTGCCACCAGCGCCGGGACCTCGAACACCGGGGAGCTGTTTTTT. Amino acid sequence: CATSAGTSNTGELFF.